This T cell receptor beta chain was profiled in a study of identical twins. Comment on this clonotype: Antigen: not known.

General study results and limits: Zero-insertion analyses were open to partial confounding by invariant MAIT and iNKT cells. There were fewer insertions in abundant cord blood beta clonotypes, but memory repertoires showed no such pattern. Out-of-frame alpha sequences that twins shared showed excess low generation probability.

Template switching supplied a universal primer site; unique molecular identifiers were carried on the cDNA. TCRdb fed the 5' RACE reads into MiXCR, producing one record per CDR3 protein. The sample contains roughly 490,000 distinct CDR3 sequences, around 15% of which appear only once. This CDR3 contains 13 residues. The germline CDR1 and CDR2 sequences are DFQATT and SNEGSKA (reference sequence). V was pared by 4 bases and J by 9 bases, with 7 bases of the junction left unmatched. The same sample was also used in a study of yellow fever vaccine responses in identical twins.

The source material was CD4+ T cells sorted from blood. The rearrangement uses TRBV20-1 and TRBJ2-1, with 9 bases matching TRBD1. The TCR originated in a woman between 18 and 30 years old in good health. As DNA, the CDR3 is TGCAGTGCTATCCGGACAGGGGAGGCTGAGCAGTTCTTC. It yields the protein CSAIRTGEAEQFF.